Listed below are T cell receptor beta chains from one sample, sequenced in a study of vaccination and CD4 T cells after COVID-19. For these receptors, no antigen is known. TCRdb analysed the PCR reads with MiXCR anew, one entry per CDR3 protein. The table has under 25,000 distinct CDR3 sequences, more than 45% seen once. The starting material was CD4+ T cells from blood, cultured in vitro, obtained after SARS-CoV-2 vaccination. These receptors came from a human donor who had recovered from COVID-19. CDR3s include the opening cysteine and the closing phenylalanine or tryptophan. The D gene is left open where the match is weak. Expanded clones are given a class, and other clones once, few, many or no size at all.

>TRBJ1-2|NA|13|TRBV6-1|NA
CASSETGSYGYTF
TGTGCCAGCAGTGAAACGGGGAGCTATGGCTACACCTTC
>TRBJ2-1|TRBD2|13|TRBV19|few
CASSVAGYNEQFF
TGTGCCAGTAGCGTAGCGGGGTACAATGAGCAGTTCTTC
>TRBJ1-2|TRBD1|13|TRBV11-3|once
CASSSTGVGGYTF
TGTGCCAGCAGCTCGACAGGGGTGGGTGGCTACACCTTC
>TRBJ2-7|TRBD1|13|TRBV10-3|few
CAISPGQSYEQYF
TGTGCCATCAGCCCGGGACAGAGCTACGAGCAGTACTTC
>TRBJ2-3|NA|14|TRBV27|NA
CASSFSQGGDTQYF
TGTGCCAGCAGTTTCTCTCAAGGTGGAGATACGCAGTATTTT
>TRBJ2-5|NA|15|TRBV19|few
CASSPTPGDKETQYF
TGTGCCAGTAGTCCCACCCCGGGGGACAAGGAGACCCAGTACTTC
>TRBJ2-3|TRBD2|17|TRBV6-2/TRBV6-3|NA
CASSFGGGAKSTDTQYF
TGTGCCAGCAGTTTCGGCGGGGGGGCCAAGAGCACAGATACGCAGTATTTT
>TRBJ2-7|NA|14|TRBV21-1|NA
CAREGYRRGNEQYF
TGTGCCAGAGAGGGCTACCGCCGGGGAAACGAGCAGTACTTC
>TRBJ2-1|TRBD2|12|TRBV6-1|NA
CASSFSGSEQFF
TGTGCCAGTAGCTTTAGCGGGAGCGAGCAGTTCTTC
>TRBJ1-1|TRBD1|13|TRBV20-1|NA
CSADGTGGTEAFF
TGCAGTGCTGATGGGACAGGGGGCACTGAAGCTTTCTTT
>TRBJ2-7|TRBD2|14|TRBV20-1|NA
CSASRAGGVYEQYF
TGCAGTGCTTCCCGAGCGGGGGGTGTCTACGAGCAGTACTTC
>TRBJ1-1|TRBD1|15|TRBV7-2|NA
CASSSSRGRNTEAFF
TGTGCCAGCAGCTCCAGCAGGGGGCGGAACACTGAAGCTTTCTTT
>TRBJ2-5|TRBD2|19|TRBV6-5|NA
CASSYSTSGGYSYQETQYF
TGTGCCAGCAGTTACTCAACTAGCGGGGGATACTCGTACCAAGAGACCCAGTACTTC
>TRBJ2-7|NA|14|TRBV28|NA
CASRFSRASYEQYF
TGTGCCAGCAGGTTTTCGCGGGCCTCCTACGAGCAGTACTTC
>TRBJ2-3|TRBD1|16|TRBV7-3|once
CASSSDRSMSTDTQYF
TGTGCTAGCAGCTCGGACAGGTCAATGAGCACAGATACGCAGTATTTT
>TRBJ2-1|TRBD2|14|TRBV19|NA
CASSPWTSTNEQFF
TGTGCCAGTAGTCCGTGGACTAGTACCAATGAGCAGTTCTTC
>TRBJ2-5|NA|16|TRBV7-9|NA
CASSLNLAGRRETQYF
TGTGCCAGCAGCCTGAACCTTGCGGGGCGGAGAGAGACCCAGTACTTC
>TRBJ2-1|TRBD1|16|TRBV7-2|NA
CASSALTGTGGNEQFF
TGTGCCAGCAGCGCGCTAACCGGGACAGGTGGCAATGAGCAGTTCTTC
>TRBJ2-7|NA|14|TRBV11-3|NA
CASSLAGRAYEQYF
TGTGCCAGCAGCTTAGCGGGCAGGGCCTACGAGCAGTACTTC
>TRBJ2-5|NA|12|TRBV20-1|few
CSASETTETQYF
TGCAGTGCTAGTGAGACTACAGAGACCCAGTACTTC
>TRBJ1-1|TRBD1|13|TRBV19|NA
CASGTGLNTEAFF
TGTGCCAGCGGGACAGGGTTGAACACTGAAGCTTTCTTT
>TRBJ2-7|TRBD2|16|TRBV20-1|few
CSATPLSSGSGYEQYF
TGCAGTGCTACGCCATTGAGTAGCGGGAGTGGTTACGAGCAGTACTTC
>TRBJ1-1|TRBD1|16|TRBV7-2|NA
CASSLRTGEENTEAFF
TGTGCCAGCAGCTTACGGACAGGGGAAGAGAACACTGAAGCTTTCTTT
>TRBJ2-2|TRBD2|17|TRBV4-2|NA
CASSRRTSGRGTGELFF
TGTGCCAGCAGCCGCCGGACTAGCGGGAGGGGCACCGGGGAGCTGTTTTTT
>TRBJ2-5|NA|13|TRBV7-4|NA
CASSVEGVGTQYF
TGTGCCAGCAGCGTAGAGGGAGTTGGGACCCAGTACTTC
>TRBJ2-3|TRBD1|16|TRBV28|NA
CASTYTGTGGTDTQYF
TGTGCCAGCACCTACACCGGGACAGGGGGCACAGATACGCAGTATTTT
>TRBJ2-7|NA|14|TRBV7-2|NA
CASSTRTATYEQYF
TGTGCCAGCAGCACCCGGACAGCCACCTACGAGCAGTACTTC
>TRBJ2-3|NA|16|TRBV7-6|NA
CASSLVVTESTDTQYF
TGTGCCAGCAGCTTAGTGGTTACGGAGTCGACAGATACGCAGTATTTT
>TRBJ1-3|NA|16|TRBV7-6|NA
CASSLAASGAGNTIYF
TGTGCCAGCAGCTTAGCGGCTTCGGGGGCTGGAAACACCATATATTTT
>TRBJ2-3|TRBD2|16|TRBV6-1|NA
CASRESGGRIGDTQYF
TGTGCCAGCAGAGAGAGTGGCGGGAGAATTGGAGATACGCAGTATTTT
>TRBJ2-3|NA|10|TRBV19|NA
CANRVDTQYF
TGTGCCAACAGGGTAGATACGCAGTATTTT
>TRBJ1-5|NA|13|TRBV5-4|NA
CASSSGGNQPQHF
TGTGCCAGCAGCTCCGGGGGCAATCAGCCCCAGCATTTT
>TRBJ2-3|NA|14|TRBV24-1|few
CATSDSGSTDTQYF
TGTGCCACCAGTGATAGCGGGAGCACAGATACGCAGTATTTT
>TRBJ1-1|NA|14|TRBV28|NA
CASSSHRGYTEAFF
TGTGCCAGCAGTTCCCATCGGGGGTACACTGAAGCTTTCTTT
>TRBJ1-1|NA|13|TRBV4-2|NA
CASSSGGNTEAFF
TGTGCCAGCAGCTCGGGGGGAAACACTGAAGCTTTCTTT
>TRBJ1-3|NA|14|TRBV7-2|NA
CASSLASTGDTIYF
TGTGCCAGCAGCTTAGCCAGCACTGGAGACACCATATATTTT
>TRBJ1-1|NA|13|TRBV20-1|NA
CSARVSDRTEAFF
TGCAGTGCTAGAGTCTCGGATCGCACTGAAGCTTTCTTT
>TRBJ1-6|NA|13|TRBV2|NA
CASSEGLGSPLHF
TGTGCCAGCAGTGAAGGGCTGGGATCACCCCTCCACTTT
>TRBJ2-1|TRBD2|15|TRBV10-3|few
CAISGGTSGLNEQFF
TGTGCCATCAGTGGGGGAACTAGCGGGCTCAATGAGCAGTTCTTC
>TRBJ1-2|NA|14|TRBV7-2|NA
CASSLASGNYGYTF
TGTGCCAGCAGCTTAGCGTCAGGGAACTATGGCTACACCTTC
>TRBJ1-3|TRBD1|15|TRBV7-9|NA
CASSRQGASGNTIYF
TGTGCCAGCAGCCGACAGGGCGCCTCTGGAAACACCATATATTTT
>TRBJ2-3|TRBD1|15|TRBV7-2|NA
CASSAGQESTDTQYF
TGTGCCAGCAGCGCTGGACAGGAGAGCACAGATACGCAGTATTTT
>TRBJ2-5|NA|10|TRBV20-1|NA
CSVIRETQYF
TGCAGTGTTATCCGGGAGACCCAGTACTTC
>TRBJ1-6|NA|16|TRBV6-4|NA
CASSPQGLSYNSPLHF
TGTGCCAGCAGCCCTCAGGGACTCTCCTATAATTCACCCCTCCACTTT
>TRBJ1-2|TRBD1|15|TRBV7-8|NA
CASSSPDRGDYGYTF
TGTGCCAGCAGCTCCCCGGACAGGGGGGACTATGGCTACACCTTC
>TRBJ2-5|NA|12|TRBV29-1|NA
CSVVVGQGTQYF
TGCAGCGTTGTTGTGGGGCAAGGGACCCAGTACTTC
>TRBJ2-3|NA|14|TRBV7-3|NA
CASSLGPGADTQYF
TGTGCCAGCAGCCTCGGGCCCGGGGCAGATACGCAGTATTTT
>TRBJ2-3|NA|14|TRBV28|NA
CASRGMPPTDTQYF
TGTGCCAGCAGGGGGATGCCCCCCACAGATACGCAGTATTTT
>TRBJ2-1|TRBD2|18|TRBV9|NA
CASSVGPRTSGRAREQFF
TGTGCCAGCAGCGTAGGGCCCCGTACTAGCGGGAGGGCCCGGGAGCAGTTCTTC
>TRBJ2-3|NA|13|TRBV19|NA
CASWDASTDTQYF
TGTGCCAGCTGGGACGCTAGCACAGATACGCAGTATTTT
>TRBJ2-1|TRBD2|15|TRBV7-2|once
CASSFSPSGDNEQFF
TGTGCCAGCAGCTTCTCGCCTAGCGGCGACAATGAGCAGTTCTTC
>TRBJ2-1|TRBD1|16|TRBV7-8|NA
CASSHHRDRPYNEQFF
TGTGCCAGCAGCCACCACCGGGACAGGCCATACAATGAGCAGTTCTTC
>TRBJ1-1|TRBD1|14|TRBV2|NA
CASSVRPGQTGAFF
TGTGCCAGCAGCGTTCGTCCGGGACAGACCGGAGCTTTCTTT